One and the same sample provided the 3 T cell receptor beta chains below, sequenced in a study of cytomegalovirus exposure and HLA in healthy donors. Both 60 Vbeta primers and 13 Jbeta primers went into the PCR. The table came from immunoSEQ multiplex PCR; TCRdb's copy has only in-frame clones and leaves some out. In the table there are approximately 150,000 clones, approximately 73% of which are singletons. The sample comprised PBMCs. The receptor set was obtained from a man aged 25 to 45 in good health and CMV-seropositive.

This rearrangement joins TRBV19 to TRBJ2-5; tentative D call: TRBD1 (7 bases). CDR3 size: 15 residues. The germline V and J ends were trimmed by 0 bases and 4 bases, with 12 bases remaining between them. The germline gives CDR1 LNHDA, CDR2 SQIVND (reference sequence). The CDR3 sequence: CASSIDQGGGETQYF. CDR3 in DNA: TGTGCCAGTAGTATAGATCAGGGGGGAGGAGAGACCCAGTACTTC.

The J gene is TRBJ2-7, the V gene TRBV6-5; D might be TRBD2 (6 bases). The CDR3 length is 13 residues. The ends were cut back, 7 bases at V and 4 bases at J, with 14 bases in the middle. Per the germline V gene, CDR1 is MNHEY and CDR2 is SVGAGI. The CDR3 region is CASTNSGGYEQYF. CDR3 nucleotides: TGTGCCAGCACAAATAGCGGTGGGTACGAGCAGTACTTC.

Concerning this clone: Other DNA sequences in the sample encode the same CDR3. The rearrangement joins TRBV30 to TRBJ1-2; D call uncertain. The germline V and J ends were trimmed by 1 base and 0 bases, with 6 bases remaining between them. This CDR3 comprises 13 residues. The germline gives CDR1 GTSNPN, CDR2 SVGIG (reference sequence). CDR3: CAWSATANYGYTF. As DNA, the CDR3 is TGTGCCTGGAGTGCAACAGCTAACTATGGCTACACCTTC.